The T cell receptor beta chain under discussion was sequenced for a study of blood T cell repertoires in COVID-19. Authors' methods: Nucleated cell number was recorded as an estimate derived from reference gene primer amplification. The method was immunoSEQ multiplex PCR; TCRdb's version includes in-frame clones alone and lacks a portion of them. V, J and clone size reflect that table, while D and trimming were determined from the DNA. Of 250,000 or so clones detected, approximately 85% appear once; the ten largest clones hold less than 2.5%. CDR1 and CDR2 (germline): MNHEY, SMNVEV (reference sequence). This CDR3 comprises 15 residues. Trimming removed 10 bases from V and 6 bases from J; junction bases left unmatched: 8.

This clonotype was obtained from a woman in her forties or fifties who had recovered from COVID-19. The sequenced sample was PBMCs or T cells enriched from blood (not recorded which). The chain joins TRBV27 to TRBJ2-1; 14 nucleotides align to TRBD2. CDR3 sequence: CATTRLAGGFNEQFF. DNA for the CDR3: TGTGCCACGACTCGACTAGCGGGAGGGTTCAATGAGCAGTTCTTC.